These 3 T cell receptor beta chains were sequenced from one sample in a study of T cell repertoires in cytomegalovirus infection. TCRdb reprocessed the reads with MiXCR, giving one entry per CDR3 protein. The sample records 150,000 to 200,000 distinct CDR3 sequences, 28% being singletons. Sequencing input: PBMCs. The receptors come from a human donor in good health (CMV status not recorded). Some clones in this sample may be carry-over from other donors' samples.

This clonotype was counted between two and nine times. The chain couples TRBV7-8 to TRBJ1-1; D ambiguous. The germline V gene has CDR1 SGHVS and CDR2 FQNEAQ. V lost 1 base and J lost 7, with 10 bases in between. The CDR3 sequence is 13 residues long. In nucleotides, the CDR3 is TGTGCCAGCAGCTTAGTCAGTGCCCGTGAAGCTTTCTTT. Amino acid sequence: CASSLVSAREAFF.

This clonotype was observed at least ten times. The chain joins TRBV7-6 to TRBJ1-1, with TRBD1 as a possible D gene (6 bases). Trimming stripped 0 bases from V and 0 bases from J, with 17 bases between. Germline V gene data show CDR1 as SGHVS and CDR2 as FNYEAQ. The CDR3 consists of 18 residues. The DNA for the CDR3 is TGTGCCAGCAGCTTAGCCCTAGGGGGAGGTAGCATGAACACTGAAGCTTTCTTT. Its translation is CASSLALGGGSMNTEAFF.

This clonotype was found a few times. The chain uses TRBV7-2 and TRBJ1-3; 7 bases line up with TRBD1. Germline trimming cut 1 base from V and 1 base from J; bases unmatched to any gene: 1. CDR1 is SGHTA, CDR2 FQGNSA, per germline. The CDR3 runs to 15 residues. In nucleotides, the CDR3 is TGTGCCAGCAGCTTAGAGACAGGGTCTGGAAACACCATATATTTT. Translating gives CASSLETGSGNTIYF.